This TCR beta chain was observed in a study of preoperative IRX-2 immunotherapy in early breast cancer (dated by TCRdb to the late 2010s). Library creation used the immunoSEQ multiplex PCR assay. TCRdb re-hosts the immuneACCESS table, in-frame sequences only. Its copies lack some clones; in the studies checked, an unresolved V gene accounts for under half of them, and the cause for the rest is not known. In all, the sample holds over 55,000 clones, and roughly 95% of those were seen once. In total, the top ten clones hold roughly 1.5% of the sample. The sample's treatment or condition label, in plain terms: preoperative locoregional IRX-2 cytokine immunotherapy. The samples were obtained from a phase Ib study that tested preoperative, locoregional IRX-2 cytokine immunotherapy designed to prime immune responses. Patients with early-stage breast cancer who were given IRX-2 before surgery served as donors.

The CDR3 runs 14 amino acids, cysteine and phenylalanine included. The DNA shown is the 42-base CDR3, in frame from base 1. CDR1 MNHEY and CDR2 SVGAGI were looked up in the germline V gene. V lost 0 bases and J lost 6 bases; the stretch between them is 12 bases long. A remark on this clone: The clone's antigen remains unknown. Nothing much larger sits one base from this clone, and base qualities are not available.

The V and J genes are TRBV6-5 and TRBJ2-7; no confident D gene assignment can be made. This material was obtained from a patient treated with IRX-2 immunotherapy. The receptor comes from a human donor with breast cancer. The sequenced DNA: TGTGCCAGCAGTTACTCCCGGCAGGTTGGCGAGCAGTACTTC. It specifies CASSYSRQVGEQYF.